Shown below are 30 T cell receptor beta chains from a single sample sequenced in a study of radiation and T cells in renal cell carcinoma. Treatment meaning: 15 Gy SBRT to primary tumor, nephrectomy 4 weeks later. Profiling relied on immunoSEQ multiplex PCR, and the TCRdb table lists in-frame clones only, not all of them. The table has about 9,300 clones, 50% to 70% seen once. Sequenced here: tumor tissue, sampled from a patient whose treatment included radiotherapy and nephrectomy. The receptors were sampled from a woman in her 50s with renal cell carcinoma.

DNA of the CDR3: TGTGCCAGTAGTACATTTCTCAGAGGGGACTACGAGCAGTACTTC. This sequence encodes CASSTFLRGDYEQYF. The V call is TRBV19, the J call TRBJ2-7, with D tentatively TRBD1 or TRBD2 (5 bases each). The CDR3 has 15 amino acids. Germline V gene lookup returns CDR1 LNHDA and CDR2 SQIVND (reference sequence). V was shortened by 4 bases and J by 3 bases, with 16 bases between the two germline ends.

J is TRBJ1-2 and V is TRBV7-9; 10 nucleotides match TRBD1. There are 13 residues in the CDR3. Unmatched junction bases numbered 11, after V lost 11 bases and J lost 8 bases. From germline, CDR1 is SEHNR and CDR2 FQNEAQ (reference sequence). The CDR3 sequence is CACLARDRGGYTF. The CDR3 region has the DNA TGTGCCTGCTTGGCCCGGGACAGGGGAGGCTACACCTTC. The entire variable domain, with the rest obtained from reference TRBV7-9 and TRBJ1-2, is as follows: DTGVSQNPRHKITKRGQNVTFRCDPISEHNRLYWYRQTLGQGPEFLTYFQNEAQLEKSRLLSDRFSAERPKGSFSTLEIQRTEQGDSAMYLCACLARDRGGYTFGSGTRLTVV.

In this sample, this clone turned up a few times. The chain joins TRBV7-2 to TRBJ2-2, with D unresolved. Germline V gene lookup returns CDR1 SGHTA and CDR2 FQGNSA. V was clipped by 5 bases and J by 1 base, with 11 bases between them. CDR3 length: 15 residues. The DNA of the CDR3 is TGTGCCAGCAGCCTGCCTCCGGGGAACACCGGGGAGCTGTTTTTT. Amino acid sequence: CASSLPPGNTGELFF.

This clone appeared a few times. The genes are TRBV6-6 and TRBJ2-1, with a possible D match to TRBD1 (5 bases). Trimming removed 0 bases from V and 5 bases from J, with 11 bases in between. This CDR3 region has 15 residues. The germline CDR1 and CDR2 sequences are MNHNY and SVGAGI (reference sequence). This CDR3 reads CASSYSSIGDNEQFF. For the CDR3, the DNA is TGTGCCAGCAGTTACTCCTCGATAGGGGACAATGAGCAGTTCTTC.

This clone has a handful of counts. The chain is built from TRBV6-4 and TRBJ2-3; TRBD2 aligns across 9 bases. The germline V gene has CDR1 MRHNA and CDR2 SNTAGT. Losses at the gene ends were 5 bases for V and 3 bases for J; bases not matched to a gene: 6. The CDR3 sequence is 15 residues long. The CDR3: CASSIAGEGTDTQYF. The CDR3 bases are TGTGCCAGCAGTATAGCGGGAGAAGGTACAGATACGCAGTATTTT.

This rearrangement joins TRBV7-6 to TRBJ1-1; D might be TRBD1 (5 bases). CDR3 length: 18 residues. Trimming took off 1 base at V and 0 bases at J, with 18 bases between the two ends. Germline loops: CDR1 SGHVS, CDR2 FNYEAQ. CDR3 amino acids: CASSLVGVGSNMNTEAFF. The CDR3 DNA sequence: TGTGCCAGCAGCTTAGTAGGGGTGGGCAGTAATATGAACACTGAAGCTTTCTTT.

The rearrangement joins TRBV28 to TRBJ1-2, with D uncertain. CDR3 length: 14 amino acids. Germline values: CDR1 MDHEN, CDR2 SYDVKM. V shed 5 bases and J shed 4 bases, with 14 bases lying between them. DNA for the CDR3: TGTGCCAGCAGTCGGCCGTGGGAGGGCTATGGCTACACCTTC. Encoded protein: CASSRPWEGYGYTF.

The chain carries TRBV9 and TRBJ2-7; D is possibly TRBD1 (6 bases). CDR3 length: 15 amino acids. Looked up from germline, CDR1 is SGDLS and CDR2 is YYNGEE. V was pared by 1 base and J by 3 bases, with 14 bases between. CDR3 DNA sequence: TGTGCCAGCAGCGTATCGGCACAGGGCGACTACGAGCAGTACTTC. Its protein product is CASSVSAQGDYEQYF.

J is TRBJ2-7 and V is TRBV29-1, with 7 bases matching TRBD2. Germline assignment: CDR1 SQVTM and CDR2 ANQGSEA. The CDR3 runs 15 residues. J gave up 3 bases and V 7 bases, and 15 bases lay outside the gene matches. CDR3 nucleotides: TGCAGCGGTAGCGGGCCCGGAAACGTCTACTACGAGCAGTACTTC. Translated, it gives CSGSGPGNVYYEQYF.

A remark on this clone: One end of the junction does not line up with germline, which may come from a read error. The same CDR3 can be traced to other DNA sequences in this sample. The rearrangement joins TRBV27 to TRBJ2-1; D is unresolved. The length of the CDR3 is 14 residues. From germline, CDR1 is MNHEY and CDR2 SMNVEV (reference sequence). The CDR3 bases are TGTGCTAGCAGCCTGAGGAACCTGGGGAATGAGCAGTTCTTC. It specifies CASSLRNLGNEQFF.

The rearrangement links TRBV4-3 to TRBJ2-4; D possibly corresponds to TRBD2 (5 bases). The V gene lost 2 bases and the J gene lost 5 bases, with 13 bases spanning the gap. There are 15 residues in the CDR3. CDR1 is LGHNA, CDR2 YSLEER, per germline. The CDR3 sequence: CASSQLKTRENIQYF. The CDR3 DNA follows: TGCGCCAGCAGCCAACTGAAGACGAGGGAAAACATTCAGTACTTC.

The chain recombines TRBV19 with TRBJ2-6; D gene uncertain. V dropped 6 bases and J dropped 2 bases, with 5 bases sitting between them. Germline CDR1 LNHDA, CDR2 SQIVND (reference sequence). CDR3 length: 13 residues. The CDR3 DNA reads TGTGCCAGTAGGGGGACTGGGGCCAACGTCCTGACTTTC. This gives the protein CASRGTGANVLTF.

This clone was recorded a few times. V usage is TRBV5-4 and J usage is TRBJ1-2; possibly TRBD1 for D (5 bases). Trimming shortened V by 6 bases and J by 6 bases, and 18 bases separated the two germline ends. The V gene's germline CDR1 is SGHNT and CDR2 YYREEE (reference sequence). The CDR3 spans 14 residues. The CDR3 here is CASTPAGRVNGYTF. DNA of the CDR3: TGTGCCAGCACCCCCGCAGGGAGAGTTAATGGCTACACCTTC.

This clone turned up a few times. The chain recombines TRBV6-4 with TRBJ2-3, with 13 bases that match TRBD2. The CDR3 spans 15 residues. CDR1 MRHNA and CDR2 SNTAGT come from the germline V gene. The V gene end was trimmed by 6 bases and the J gene end by 4 bases; junction bases not matched to a gene: 4. CDR3 protein: CASSPTSGGADTQYF. The CDR3 region has the DNA TGTGCCAGCAGCCCAACTAGCGGGGGGGCAGATACGCAGTATTTT.

The rearrangement links TRBV6-6 to TRBJ1-2, with a weak D call TRBD1 (6 bases). V was pared by 6 bases and J by 4 bases, with 12 bases between. This CDR3 comprises 13 residues. Looked up from germline, CDR1 is MNHNY and CDR2 is SVGAGI (reference sequence). The CDR3 DNA reads TGTGCCAGCAGGCCCGGACAGATCTATGGCTACACCTTC. Translation gives CASRPGQIYGYTF.

This chain uses TRBV29-1 with TRBJ1-2; D gene unclear. V was cut by 5 bases and J by 8 bases, with 18 bases left in between. The CDR3 loop spans 13 amino acids. Germline CDR1 reads SQVTM; CDR2 reads ANQGSEA. CDR3 protein: CSVSPGEGGGYTF. CDR3 coding DNA: TGCAGCGTTTCCCCCGGTGAAGGCGGGGGCTACACCTTC.

V usage is TRBV28 and J usage is TRBJ2-5; D might be TRBD2 (5 bases). Trimming stripped 3 bases from V and 4 bases from J, with 9 bases between. The V gene's germline CDR1 is MDHEN and CDR2 SYDVKM. The CDR3 length is 13 residues. CDR3 sequence reads: CASSFRLSETQYF. The CDR3 DNA reads as TGTGCCAGCAGTTTCCGACTATCAGAGACCCAGTACTTC.

This chain uses TRBV6-1 with TRBJ1-2; TRBD1 matches at 9 bases. Germline CDR1 is MNHNS and CDR2 is SASEGT. Trimming removed 2 bases from V and 2 bases from J; junction bases left unmatched: 6. CDR3 length equals 16 residues. CDR3: CASSEQAGQGNYGYTF. Written as DNA, the CDR3 is TGTGCCAGCAGTGAACAAGCGGGACAGGGAAACTATGGCTACACCTTC.

The rearrangement joins TRBV12-5 to TRBJ1-1, with D unclear. The V gene lost 3 bases and the J gene lost 5 bases, with 7 bases spanning the gap. The CDR3 is 12 residues long. Germline V gene sequence: CDR1 LGHNT, CDR2 FRNRAP. The CDR3 region is CASGLLTTEAFF. The CDR3 DNA sequence: TGTGCTAGTGGTTTATTGACGACTGAAGCTTTCTTT. Combining the CDR3 with reference TRBV12-5 and TRBJ1-1 gives the whole variable domain DARVTQTPRHKVTEMGQEVTMRCQPILGHNTVFWYRQTMMQGLELLAYFRNRAPLDDSGMPKDRFSAEMPDATLATLKIQPSEPRDSAVYFCASGLLTTEAFFGQGTRLTVV.

The J gene is TRBJ2-1, the V gene TRBV5-1, with D possibly matching TRBD2 (5 bases). V lost 0 bases and J 7 bases, leaving 8 bases between the germline ends. The germline V gene encodes CDR1 SGHRS and CDR2 YFSETQ. The CDR3 totals 13 residues. CDR3 protein: CASSLGGLNEQFF. In DNA form, the CDR3 reads TGCGCCAGCAGCTTGGGAGGGTTAAATGAGCAGTTCTTC.

CDR3 sequence reads: CASSPTGYNTEAFF. CDR3 DNA sequence: TGTGCCAGCTCACCCACAGGGTACAACACTGAAGCTTTCTTT. The chain joins TRBV18 to TRBJ1-1, with D possibly being TRBD1 (6 bases). The V gene's germline CDR1 is KGHSH and CDR2 LQKENI. This CDR3 region has 14 residues. The V end was cut by 3 bases, the J end by 2 bases, with 10 bases between.

This clone was seen only a few times. The V call is TRBV7-3, the J call TRBJ2-7; tentatively, D is TRBD1 or TRBD2 (5 bases each). The CDR3 covers 15 residues. Trimming shortened V by 5 bases and J by 4 bases, and 18 bases separated the two germline ends. Germline V CDR1 and CDR2: SGHTA, FQGTGA. The chain's CDR3 is CASSLRAGSMYEQYF. CDR3 nucleotide sequence: TGTGCCAGCAGCCTAAGGGCAGGGAGTATGTACGAGCAGTACTTC.

This clone was seen just once. The chain links TRBV7-4 to TRBJ1-1; no clear D gene. Between the trimmed V and J ends, which lost 1 base and 2 bases, there was a span of 14 bases. The CDR3 runs to 16 residues. Germline CDR1 reads SGHVT; CDR2 reads SQSDAQ. The CDR3 region has the DNA TGTGCCAGCAGCTTAGAAGGTGCCGACCTAAACACTGAAGCTTTCTTT. Protein product: CASSLEGADLNTEAFF.

This chain uses TRBV28 with TRBJ1-1, with a weak D call TRBD1 (6 bases). Per the germline V gene, CDR1 is MDHEN and CDR2 is SYDVKM. This CDR3 contains 18 residues. V gave up 4 bases and J gave up 3 bases, with 24 bases separating them. CDR3 sequence reads: CASSSYPTGKRSDTEAFF. CDR3 in DNA: TGTGCCAGCAGTTCCTACCCCACAGGGAAACGTTCGGACACTGAAGCTTTCTTT. Variable domain in full (rest from reference TRBV28 and TRBJ1-1): DVKVTQSSRYLVKRTGEKVFLECVQDMDHENMFWYRQDPGLGLRLIYFSYDVKMKEKGDIPEGYSVSREKKERFSLILESASTNQTSMYLCASSSYPTGKRSDTEAFFGQGTRLTVV.

The chain couples TRBV28 to TRBJ1-6, with unresolved D. The CDR3 length is 14 residues. Trimming took 3 bases from V and 6 from J, leaving 9 bases between them. Per germline, CDR1 MDHEN and CDR2 SYDVKM. The CDR3: CASSFQQLNSPLHF. Here the CDR3 DNA reads TGTGCCAGCAGTTTTCAACAGCTTAATTCACCCCTCCACTTT.

The V call is TRBV5-1, the J call TRBJ2-3, with D maybe TRBD2 (6 bases). Germline V lookup: CDR1 SGHRS, CDR2 YFSETQ. V lost 2 bases and J 0 bases, leaving 13 bases between the germline ends. The CDR3 consists of 16 residues. This CDR3 is CASSFTGSGSTDTQYF. CDR3 bases: TGCGCCAGCAGCTTCACCGGGAGCGGGAGCACAGATACGCAGTATTTT.

This clone has more than one count but fewer than ten. The rearrangement uses TRBV19 and TRBJ2-7; perhaps TRBD1 as D (6 bases). V lost 5 bases to trimming and J lost 0 bases, with 11 bases between them. CDR1 LNHDA and CDR2 SQIVND come from the germline V gene (reference sequence). The CDR3 is 14 residues long. The CDR3 DNA reads as TGTGCCAGTAGTCGACAGGACGTCTCCTACGAGCAGTACTTC. As protein: CASSRQDVSYEQYF.

The rearrangement uses TRBV19 and TRBJ2-6, with D possibly matching TRBD1 (6 bases). Germline CDR1 LNHDA, CDR2 SQIVND (reference sequence). Trimming stripped 5 bases from V and 12 bases from J, with 17 bases between. The CDR3 covers 14 residues. The CDR3 spells CASSRQVFLSVLTF. The CDR3 region has the DNA TGTGCCAGTAGTCGACAGGTCTTTCTCTCCGTCCTGACTTTC. Drawing the rest from reference TRBV19 and TRBJ2-6, the complete variable domain is DGGITQSPKYLFRKEGQNVTLSCEQNLNHDAMYWYRQDPGQGLRLIYYSQIVNDFQKGDIAEGYSVSREKKESFPLTVTSAQKNPTAFYLCASSRQVFLSVLTFGAGSRLTVL.

This chain links TRBV5-4 with TRBJ1-2; a weak D match, TRBD1 (5 bases). The CDR3 sequence is 13 residues long. CDR1 and CDR2 from the germline V gene are SGHNT and YYREEE (reference sequence). V was pared by 1 base and J by 12 bases, with 16 bases between. The CDR3 DNA sequence: TGTGCCAGCAGCTTGAATATAGGGGCGGCAAACACCTTC. Translation: CASSLNIGAANTF.

With respect to this clone: An end of the junction differs from the germline gene, which may be a read error. V gene TRBV4-1 combines with J gene TRBJ2-7; no firm D call. The CDR3 covers 12 residues. Germline V gene lookup returns CDR1 MGHRA and CDR2 YSYEKL. The CDR3 protein is CASVSNSYEQYF. The CDR3, as DNA: TGTGCCAGCGTCTCAAACTCCTACGAGCAGTACTTC.